This paragraph reports one TCR beta chain. TCR beta CDR3 regions were amplified from RNA. The HTBI primer set was used in a first-round RT-PCR of the TCR CDR3. TCRdb reprocessed the multiplex PCR reads via MiXCR and lists one record per CDR3 protein. The data hold roughly 500,000 distinct CDR3 sequences, with 40% to 50% observed a single time. The data are from a study of T cells in Graves' hyperthyroidism and ophthalmopathy. Trimming left V 2 bases short and J 6 bases short, with 11 bases between. Germline-derived CDR1 and CDR2 are SEHNR and FQNEAQ (reference sequence). The CDR3 has 15 amino acids. Sequencing was carried out using peripheral blood or thyroid tissue (not recorded which). This clonotype originated in an adult woman with Graves' disease, either hyperthyroidism or ophthalmopathy (not recorded which). The chain has TRBV7-9 and TRBJ1-6, with a tentative D call TRBD1 (5 bases). In DNA form, the CDR3 reads TGTGCCAGCAGCTTAATGGGGACGGCTAATTCACCCCTCCACTTT. Residues: CASSLMGTANSPLHF.